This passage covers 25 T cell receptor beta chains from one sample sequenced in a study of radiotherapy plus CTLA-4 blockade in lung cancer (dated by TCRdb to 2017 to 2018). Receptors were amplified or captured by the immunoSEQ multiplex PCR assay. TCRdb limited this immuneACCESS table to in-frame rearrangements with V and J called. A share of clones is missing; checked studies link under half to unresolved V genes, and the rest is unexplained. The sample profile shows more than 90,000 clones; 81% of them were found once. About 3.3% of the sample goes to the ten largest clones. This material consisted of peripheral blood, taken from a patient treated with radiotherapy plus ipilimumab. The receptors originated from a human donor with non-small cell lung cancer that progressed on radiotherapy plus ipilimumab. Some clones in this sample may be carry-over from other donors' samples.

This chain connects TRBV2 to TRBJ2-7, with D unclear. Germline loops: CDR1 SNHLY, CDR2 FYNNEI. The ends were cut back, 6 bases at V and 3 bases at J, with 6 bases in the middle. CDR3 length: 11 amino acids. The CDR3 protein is CASRGVYEQYF. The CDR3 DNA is TGTGCCAGCAGGGGCGTCTACGAGCAGTACTTC. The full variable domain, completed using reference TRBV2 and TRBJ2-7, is EPEVTQTPSHQVTQMGQEVILRCVPISNHLYFYWYRQILGQKVEFLVSFYNNEISEKSEIFDDQFSVERPDGSNFTLKIRSTKLEDSAMYFCASRGVYEQYFGPGTRLTVT.

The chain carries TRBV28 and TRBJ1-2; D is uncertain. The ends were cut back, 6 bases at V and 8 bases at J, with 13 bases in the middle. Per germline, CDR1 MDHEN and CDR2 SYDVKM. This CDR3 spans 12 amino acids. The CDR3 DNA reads TGTGCCAGCAGCTTCGGGGTGGGAGGCTACACCTTC. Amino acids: CASSFGVGGYTF.

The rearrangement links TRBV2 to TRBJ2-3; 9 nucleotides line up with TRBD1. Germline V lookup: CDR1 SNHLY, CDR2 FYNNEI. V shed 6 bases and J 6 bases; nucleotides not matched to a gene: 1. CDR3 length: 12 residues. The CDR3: CASRDRGDTQYF. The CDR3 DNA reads TGTGCCAGCAGGGACAGGGGCGATACGCAGTATTTT. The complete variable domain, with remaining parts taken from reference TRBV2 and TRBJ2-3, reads EPEVTQTPSHQVTQMGQEVILRCVPISNHLYFYWYRQILGQKVEFLVSFYNNEISEKSEIFDDQFSVERPDGSNFTLKIRSTKLEDSAMYFCASRDRGDTQYFGPGTRLTVL.

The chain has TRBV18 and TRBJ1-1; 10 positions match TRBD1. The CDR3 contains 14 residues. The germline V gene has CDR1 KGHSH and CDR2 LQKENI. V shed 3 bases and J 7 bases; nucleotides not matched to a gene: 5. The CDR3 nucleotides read TGTGCCAGCTCACCGGGGACAGGGGTTTTTGAAGCTTTCTTT. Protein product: CASSPGTGVFEAFF.

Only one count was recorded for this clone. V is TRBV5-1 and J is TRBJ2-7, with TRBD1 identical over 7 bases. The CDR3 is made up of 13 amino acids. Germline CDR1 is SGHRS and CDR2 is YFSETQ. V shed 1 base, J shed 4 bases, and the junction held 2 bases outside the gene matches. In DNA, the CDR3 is TGCGCCAGCAGCTTGCTACAGGGGTACGAGCAGTACTTC. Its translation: CASSLLQGYEQYF.

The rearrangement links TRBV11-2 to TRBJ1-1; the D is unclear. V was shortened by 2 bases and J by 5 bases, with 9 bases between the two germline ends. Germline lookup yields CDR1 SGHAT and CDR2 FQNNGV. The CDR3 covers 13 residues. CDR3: CASSLWGETEAFF. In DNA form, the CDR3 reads TGTGCCAGCAGCTTATGGGGAGAGACTGAAGCTTTCTTT. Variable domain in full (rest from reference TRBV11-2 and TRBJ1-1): EAGVAQSPRYKIIEKRQSVAFWCNPISGHATLYWYQQILGQGPKLLIQFQNNGVVDDSQLPKDRFSAERLKGVDSTLKIQPAKLEDSAVYLCASSLWGETEAFFGQGTRLTVV.

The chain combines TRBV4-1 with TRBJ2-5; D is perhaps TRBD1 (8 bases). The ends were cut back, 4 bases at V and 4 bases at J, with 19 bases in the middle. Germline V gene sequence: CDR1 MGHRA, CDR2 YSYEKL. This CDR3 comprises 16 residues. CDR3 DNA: TGCGCCAGCAGCCTCACACAGGGGGGGGGCCGAGAGACCCAGTACTTC. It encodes CASSLTQGGGRETQYF.

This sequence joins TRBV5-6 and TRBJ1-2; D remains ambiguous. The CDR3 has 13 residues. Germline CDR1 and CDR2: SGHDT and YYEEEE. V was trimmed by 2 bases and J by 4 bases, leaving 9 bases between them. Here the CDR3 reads CASSLGFFYGYTF. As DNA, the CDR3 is TGTGCCAGCAGCTTAGGGTTTTTCTATGGCTACACCTTC.

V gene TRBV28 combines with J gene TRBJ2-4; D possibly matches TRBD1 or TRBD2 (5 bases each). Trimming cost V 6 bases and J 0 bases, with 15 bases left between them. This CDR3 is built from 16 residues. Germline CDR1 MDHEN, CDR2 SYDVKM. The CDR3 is CASRWGGSLAKNIQYF. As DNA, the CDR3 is TGTGCCAGCAGGTGGGGCGGGTCACTAGCCAAAAACATTCAGTACTTC.

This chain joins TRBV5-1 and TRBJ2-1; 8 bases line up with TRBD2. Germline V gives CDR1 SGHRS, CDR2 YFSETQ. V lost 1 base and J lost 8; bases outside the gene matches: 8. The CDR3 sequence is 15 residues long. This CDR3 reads CASSLSRGGIDEQFF. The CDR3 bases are TGCGCCAGCAGCTTGTCACGCGGGGGGATCGATGAGCAGTTCTTC.

The CDR3: CASSFWLGTGITDTQYF. The CDR3 nucleotides are TGTGCCAGCAGCTTCTGGTTGGGGACGGGGATTACAGATACGCAGTATTTT. The gene calls are TRBV11-2 and TRBJ2-3; D possibly matches TRBD1 or TRBD2 (5 bases each). V was pared by 3 bases and J by 3 bases, with 19 bases between. This CDR3 spans 17 amino acids. Germline V gene sequence: CDR1 SGHAT, CDR2 FQNNGV.

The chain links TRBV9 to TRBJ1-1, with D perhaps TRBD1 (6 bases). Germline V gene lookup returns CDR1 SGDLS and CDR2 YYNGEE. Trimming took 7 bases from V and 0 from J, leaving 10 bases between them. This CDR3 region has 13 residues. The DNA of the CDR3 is TGTGCCAGCGGGGGCACGATGAACACTGAAGCTTTCTTT. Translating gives CASGGTMNTEAFF. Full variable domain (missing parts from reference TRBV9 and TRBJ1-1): DSGVTQTPKHLITATGQRVTLRCSPRSGDLSVYWYQQSLDQGLQFLIQYYNGEERAKGNILERFSAQQFPDLHSELNLSSLELGDSALYFCASGGTMNTEAFFGQGTRLTVV.

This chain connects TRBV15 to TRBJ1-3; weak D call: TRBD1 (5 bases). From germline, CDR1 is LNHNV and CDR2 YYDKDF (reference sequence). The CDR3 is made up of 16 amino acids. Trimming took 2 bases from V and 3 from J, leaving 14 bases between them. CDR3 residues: CATSRHGGFVGNTIYF. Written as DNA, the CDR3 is TGTGCCACCAGCAGACACGGGGGGTTCGTTGGAAACACCATATATTTT. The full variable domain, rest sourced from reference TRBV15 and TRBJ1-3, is DAMVIQNPRYQVTQFGKPVTLSCSQTLNHNVMYWYQQKSSQAPKLLFHYYDKDFNNEADTPDNFQSRRPNTSFCFLDIRSPGLGDTAMYLCATSRHGGFVGNTIYFGEGSWLTVV.

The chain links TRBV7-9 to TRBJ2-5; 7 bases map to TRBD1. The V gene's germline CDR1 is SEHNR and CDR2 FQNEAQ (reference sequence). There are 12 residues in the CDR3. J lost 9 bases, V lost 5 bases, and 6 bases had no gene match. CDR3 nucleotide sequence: TGTGCCAGCAGCCGAGGGGGCGACGCCCAGTACTTC. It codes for CASSRGGDAQYF.

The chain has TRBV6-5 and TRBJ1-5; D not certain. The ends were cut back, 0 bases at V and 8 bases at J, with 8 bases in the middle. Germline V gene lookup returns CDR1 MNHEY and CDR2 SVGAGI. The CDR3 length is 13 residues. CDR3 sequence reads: CASSYSIVEPQHF. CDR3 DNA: TGTGCCAGCAGTTACTCGATTGTAGAGCCCCAGCATTTT.

The CDR3 spells CASSQDGRGFYGYTF. CDR3 nucleotide sequence: TGCGCCAGCAGCCAAGACGGCAGGGGTTTCTATGGCTACACCTTC. The chain combines TRBV4-1 with TRBJ1-2; perhaps TRBD1 as D (6 bases). Germline V gives CDR1 MGHRA, CDR2 YSYEKL. V was pared by 0 bases and J by 4 bases, with 12 bases between. This CDR3 is 15 amino acids long.

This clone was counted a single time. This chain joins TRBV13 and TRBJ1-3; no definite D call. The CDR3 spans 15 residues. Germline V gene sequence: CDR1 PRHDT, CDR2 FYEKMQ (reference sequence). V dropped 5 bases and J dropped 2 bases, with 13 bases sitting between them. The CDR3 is CASSLKPGTGNTIYF. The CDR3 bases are TGTGCCAGCAGCCTCAAACCGGGAACTGGAAACACCATATATTTT.

As DNA, the CDR3 is TGTGCCAGCCTAATTCCGGGACAGGGAGAGACCCAGTACTTC. Residues: CASLIPGQGETQYF. The gene calls are TRBV7-9 and TRBJ2-5, with 9 positions matching TRBD1. The J segment lost 4 bases and the V segment lost 8 bases, leaving 8 bases of the junction unmatched. The germline V gene has CDR1 SEHNR and CDR2 FQNEAQ (reference sequence). CDR3 length: 14 amino acids.

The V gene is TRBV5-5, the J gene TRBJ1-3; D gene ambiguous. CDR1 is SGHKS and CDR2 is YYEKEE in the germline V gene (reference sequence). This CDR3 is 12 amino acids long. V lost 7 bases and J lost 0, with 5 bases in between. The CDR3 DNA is TGTGCCAGCGGGGTCTCTGGAAACACCATATATTTT. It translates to CASGVSGNTIYF.

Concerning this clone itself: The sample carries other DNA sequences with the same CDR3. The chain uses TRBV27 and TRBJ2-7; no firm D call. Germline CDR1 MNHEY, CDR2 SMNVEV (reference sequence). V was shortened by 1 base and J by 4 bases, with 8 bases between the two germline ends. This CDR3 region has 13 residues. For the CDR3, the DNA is TGTGCCAGCAGTTTATTGTGGGGATACGAGCAGTACTTC. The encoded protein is CASSLLWGYEQYF.

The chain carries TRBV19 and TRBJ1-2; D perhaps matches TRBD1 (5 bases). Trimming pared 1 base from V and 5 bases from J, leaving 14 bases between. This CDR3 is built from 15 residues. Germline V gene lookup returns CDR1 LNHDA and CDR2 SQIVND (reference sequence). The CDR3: CASSIGPGFMYGYTF. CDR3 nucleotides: TGTGCCAGTAGTATAGGTCCAGGGTTCATGTATGGCTACACCTTC.

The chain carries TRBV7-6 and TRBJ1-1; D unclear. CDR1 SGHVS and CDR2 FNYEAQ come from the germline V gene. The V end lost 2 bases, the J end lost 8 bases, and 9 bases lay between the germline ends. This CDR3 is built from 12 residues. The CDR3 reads CASSLIWKEAFF. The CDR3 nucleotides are TGTGCCAGCAGCTTAATCTGGAAAGAAGCTTTCTTT.

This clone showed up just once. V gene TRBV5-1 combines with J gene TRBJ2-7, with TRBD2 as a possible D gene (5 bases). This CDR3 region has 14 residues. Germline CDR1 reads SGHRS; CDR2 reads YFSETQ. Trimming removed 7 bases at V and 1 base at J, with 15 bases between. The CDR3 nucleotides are TGCGCCAGCTCTATGGACGGGGTTTCCTACGAGCAGTACTTC. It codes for CASSMDGVSYEQYF. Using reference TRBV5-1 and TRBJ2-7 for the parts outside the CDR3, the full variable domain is KAGVTQTPRYLIKTRGQQVTLSCSPISGHRSVSWYQQTPGQGLQFLFEYFSETQRNKGNFPGRFSGRQFSNSRSEMNVSTLELGDSALYLCASSMDGVSYEQYFGPGTRLTVT.

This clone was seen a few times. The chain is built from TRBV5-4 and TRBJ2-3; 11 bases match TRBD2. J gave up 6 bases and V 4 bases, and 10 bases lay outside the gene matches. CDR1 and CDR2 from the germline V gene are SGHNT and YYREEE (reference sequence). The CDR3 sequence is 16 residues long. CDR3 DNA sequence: TGTGCCAGCAGCCAAGAACTAGCGGGGGATGTTGATACGCAGTATTTT. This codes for CASSQELAGDVDTQYF.

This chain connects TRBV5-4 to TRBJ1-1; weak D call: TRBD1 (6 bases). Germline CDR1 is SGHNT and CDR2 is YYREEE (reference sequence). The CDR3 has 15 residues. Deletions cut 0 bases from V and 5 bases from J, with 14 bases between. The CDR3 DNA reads TGTGCCAGCAGCTTGGGAAGGGGGGGTTATACTGAAGCTTTCTTT. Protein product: CASSLGRGGYTEAFF.